This TCR beta chain was found in a study of somatic mutations in cytotoxic T cells in rheumatoid arthritis. CDR3 size: 14 residues. Trimming stripped 3 bases from V and 7 bases from J, with 13 bases between. Germline values: CDR1 SNHLY, CDR2 FYNNEI. General study points: Greater age accompanied higher CD8+ clonality in rheumatoid arthritis patients, a pattern that was absent in healthy controls.

On this clone itself: Antigen: not known.

Among the healthy controls, all of them blood donors, the median age was around 60 years (range roughly 20-70) and about 50% were female. TCRdb's copy holds only in-frame clones and misses some; the assay was immunoSEQ multiplex PCR. The repertoire holds approximately 24,000 clones, with roughly 80% as singletons. The receptor was isolated from a young woman in good health. Sequencing was done on a sample of CD8+ T cells sorted from blood. The chain carries TRBV2 and TRBJ2-1, with D possibly TRBD2 on 6 matching bases. CDR3 coding DNA: TGTGCCAGCAGTGACGGCGGGGCAGGGAATGAGCAGTTCTTC. Translation gives CASSDGGAGNEQFF. Full variable domain (missing parts from reference TRBV2 and TRBJ2-1): EPEVTQTPSHQVTQMGQEVILRCVPISNHLYFYWYRQILGQKVEFLVSFYNNEISEKSEIFDDQFSVERPDGSNFTLKIRSTKLEDSAMYFCASSDGGAGNEQFFGPGTRLTVL.